Listed here are 27 T cell receptor beta chains from one sample, sequenced in a study of OX40 agonist ivuxolimab in advanced cancers. Produced via immunoSEQ multiplex PCR; TCRdb's table is partial and in-frame only. Among about 68,000 clones, 82% were seen once, and the ten largest hold approximately 11%. The material was CD4+ or CD8+ T cells sorted from blood, obtained in a trial of the OX40 agonist ivuxolimab. These receptors came from an adult with an advanced solid tumor such as melanoma, head and neck, liver or kidney cancer.

This clone appeared once. V gene TRBV27 combines with J gene TRBJ1-1, with a weak D call TRBD1 (6 bases). Trimming removed 1 base at V and 2 bases at J, with 11 bases between. The CDR3 spans 15 residues. From germline, CDR1 is MNHEY and CDR2 SMNVEV (reference sequence). The CDR3 here is CASSLLGAANTEAFF. The CDR3 DNA reads TGTGCCAGCAGTTTATTGGGGGCCGCCAACACTGAAGCTTTCTTT.

This clone is a singleton in its sample. The chain couples TRBV2 to TRBJ2-7, with 9 nucleotides matching TRBD1. The germline gives CDR1 SNHLY, CDR2 FYNNEI. This CDR3 has 15 amino acids. V lost 3 bases, J lost 4 bases, and 7 bases stayed unmatched. The CDR3 nucleotides are TGTGCCAGCAGTGATACGGGACAGGGCTTATACGAGCAGTACTTC. It yields the protein CASSDTGQGLYEQYF.

The chain combines TRBV2 with TRBJ1-1; D is unclear. The V end lost 8 bases, the J end lost 2 bases, and 15 bases lay between the germline ends. Germline CDR1 is SNHLY and CDR2 is FYNNEI. The CDR3 extends over 14 amino acids. The CDR3 here is CASSVLTRNTEAFF. The DNA for the CDR3 is TGTGCCAGCTCCGTCCTCACTAGAAACACTGAAGCTTTCTTT.

J is TRBJ2-3 and V is TRBV2; 12 bases align to TRBD2. The CDR3 is made up of 15 amino acids. After removal of 5 bases from V and 4 bases from J, the junction contained 4 bases not matched to a gene. Germline V gene sequence: CDR1 SNHLY, CDR2 FYNNEI. This CDR3 reads CASSLAGGHSDTQYF. CDR3 DNA: TGTGCCAGCAGTCTAGCGGGGGGGCATTCAGATACGCAGTATTTT.

This chain uses TRBV6-1 with TRBJ2-5, with D possibly being TRBD2 (6 bases). This CDR3 spans 14 amino acids. Trimming took off 3 bases at V and 5 bases at J, with 13 bases between the two ends. Germline V CDR1 and CDR2: MNHNS, SASEGT. As DNA, the CDR3 is TGTGCCAGCAGTGACAGGAGGGTACGGGAGACCCAGTACTTC. Encoded protein: CASSDRRVRETQYF.

V gene TRBV5-6 combines with J gene TRBJ2-3; D not certain. Germline CDR1 is SGHDT and CDR2 is YYEEEE. The CDR3 loop spans 15 amino acids. Trimming cost V 2 bases and J 3 bases, with 13 bases left between them. The chain's CDR3 is CASSLAHRGTDTQYF. The CDR3 nucleotides read TGTGCCAGCAGCTTAGCCCACCGTGGGACAGATACGCAGTATTTT.

The V gene is TRBV10-1, the J gene TRBJ2-1, with D perhaps matching TRBD1 (6 bases). Trimming took off 7 bases at V and 7 bases at J, with 20 bases between the two ends. This CDR3 contains 15 residues. CDR1 WNHNN and CDR2 SYGVQD come from the germline V gene (reference sequence). This chain's CDR3 is CASNPGRTEMNEQFF. The CDR3 DNA follows: TGCGCCAGCAATCCTGGCCGGACAGAGATGAATGAGCAGTTCTTC.

The V call is TRBV7-8, the J call TRBJ2-1; TRBD1 is a possible D gene (6 bases). The V gene lost 3 bases and the J gene lost 4 bases, with 13 bases spanning the gap. The CDR3 covers 15 residues. Germline V gives CDR1 SGHVS, CDR2 FQNEAQ. The CDR3 spells CASSFRDTGYNEQFF. Here the CDR3 DNA reads TGTGCCAGCAGCTTCAGGGATACAGGGTACAATGAGCAGTTCTTC. The variable domain in full, with the rest retrieved from reference TRBV7-8 and TRBJ2-1, is GAGVSQSPRYKVAKRGQDVALRCDPISGHVSLFWYQQALGQGPEFLTYFQNEAQLDKSGLPSDRFFAERPEGSVSTLKIQRTQQEDSAVYLCASSFRDTGYNEQFFGPGTRLTVL.

The chain recombines TRBV29-1 with TRBJ1-1; D not resolved. The CDR3 is 13 amino acids. CDR1 is SQVTM and CDR2 is ANQGSEA in the germline V gene. V lost 4 bases and J 0 bases, leaving 9 bases between the germline ends. Written as DNA, the CDR3 is TGCAGCGTTGGGAAGGGCATGAACACTGAAGCTTTCTTT. Translation: CSVGKGMNTEAFF.

V gene TRBV5-1 combines with J gene TRBJ2-5; 8 bases are shared with TRBD2. The CDR3 has 15 amino acids. Germline values: CDR1 SGHRS, CDR2 YFSETQ. V was pared by 1 base and J by 4 bases, with 6 bases of the junction left unmatched. The CDR3 nucleotides are TGCGCCAGCAGCTTGCGGGCGGGGGGCGGAGAGACCCAGTACTTC. Amino acid sequence: CASSLRAGGGETQYF.

This clone showed up just once. At one of its ends the junction is not consistent with the germline gene, which may arise from a read error. This chain links TRBV2 with TRBJ1-2; D gene uncertain. CDR1 and CDR2 (germline): SNHLY, FYNNEI. The CDR3 contains 14 residues. The CDR3 DNA reads as TGTGCCAGCAGCGAAGACAAATCCAACTATGGCTACACCTTC. As protein: CASSEDKSNYGYTF. Supplemented by reference TRBV2 and TRBJ1-2, the full variable domain reads EPEVTQTPSHQVTQMGQEVILRCVPISNHLYFYWYRQILGQKVEFLVSFYNNEISEKSEIFDDQFSVERPDGSNFTLKIRSTKLEDSAMYFCASSEDKSNYGYTFGSGTRLTVV.

This chain joins TRBV7-2 and TRBJ2-7; 8 nucleotides match TRBD1. The CDR3 is 14 amino acids. Germline V gene sequence: CDR1 SGHTA, CDR2 FQGNSA. The V gene end was trimmed by 5 bases and the J gene end by 2 bases; junction bases not matched to a gene: 5. CDR3 DNA sequence: TGTGCCAGCAGCCTACAGGGGGGCCCCTACGAGCAGTACTTC. This translates into CASSLQGGPYEQYF.

The genes are TRBV27 and TRBJ1-1; 8 nucleotides align to TRBD1. This CDR3 is 13 amino acids long. With 6 bases clipped from V and 4 bases from J, the junction kept 4 bases outside the gene matches. Germline values: CDR1 MNHEY, CDR2 SMNVEV (reference sequence). The CDR3 reads CASRLDRVTEAFF. The CDR3 DNA reads as TGTGCCAGCAGATTGGACAGGGTCACTGAAGCTTTCTTT.

The rearrangement joins TRBV4-3 to TRBJ1-1, with TRBD1 identical over 7 bases. CDR3 length equals 16 residues. Germline CDR1 LGHNA, CDR2 YSLEER. The ends lost 1 base at V and 5 bases at J; junction bases unmatched: 10. CDR3 amino acids: CASSQGATGADTEAFF. In nucleotides, the CDR3 is TGCGCCAGCAGCCAAGGGGCTACAGGGGCCGATACTGAAGCTTTCTTT.

This chain links TRBV4-1 with TRBJ2-5; D gene uncertain. This CDR3 spans 17 amino acids. CDR1 MGHRA and CDR2 YSYEKL come from the germline V gene. Trimming removed 0 bases from V and 2 bases from J, with 16 bases in between. The CDR3 region has the DNA TGCGCCAGCAGCCAAGAATACGGCCCCCATTGGCAAGAGACCCAGTACTTC. Amino acid sequence: CASSQEYGPHWQETQYF.

The chain employs TRBV2 and TRBJ1-5; no definite D call. The germline gives CDR1 SNHLY, CDR2 FYNNEI. Deletions cut 7 bases from V and 3 bases from J, with 10 bases between. This CDR3 region has 13 residues. The CDR3 DNA sequence: TGTGCCAGCAAAGCAGATAACAATCAGCCCCAGCATTTT. Protein: CASKADNNQPQHF.

This rearrangement joins TRBV5-6 to TRBJ2-1, with TRBD2 matching 15 bases. The CDR3 contains 16 residues. Germline CDR1 is SGHDT and CDR2 is YYEEEE. Trimming removed 1 base from V and 6 bases from J; junction bases left unmatched: 2. This CDR3 is CASSLRTSGGANEQFF. The CDR3 bases are TGTGCCAGCAGCTTGAGGACTAGCGGGGGGGCCAATGAGCAGTTCTTC.

V gene TRBV28 combines with J gene TRBJ2-1; TRBD2 matches at 8 bases. Germline CDR1 is MDHEN and CDR2 is SYDVKM. V shed 3 bases, J shed 9 bases, and the junction held 7 bases outside the gene matches. The length of the CDR3 is 14 residues. The CDR3 sequence: CASSFSGGGGEQFF. DNA for the CDR3: TGTGCCAGCAGTTTCAGCGGGGGAGGGGGTGAGCAGTTCTTC.

The chain is built from TRBV5-1 and TRBJ2-5; 9 nucleotides match TRBD2. Germline V CDR1 and CDR2: SGHRS, YFSETQ. This CDR3 is built from 14 residues. V shed 7 bases, J shed 0 bases, and the junction held 4 bases outside the gene matches. The CDR3 loop reads CASGAGGNQETQYF. CDR3 coding DNA: TGCGCCAGCGGTGCGGGGGGGAACCAAGAGACCCAGTACTTC.

A word on this clone: The conserved final phenylalanine or tryptophan is absent from the CDR3, which likely points to a read error. Because the CDR3's place on the DNA is in doubt, the DNA is left out and the CDR3 is given as listed by TCRdb. CDR3 sequence reads: CAISEGSPT. This chain joins TRBV10-3 and TRBJ1-2. The CDR3 is 9 residues long, counting both termini. Germline V gene data show CDR1 as ENHRY and CDR2 as SYGVKD.

The chain employs TRBV7-8 and TRBJ2-7, with 11 bases fitting TRBD1. CDR3 length: 19 amino acids. V lost 5 bases, J lost 0 bases, and 15 bases stayed unmatched. Germline V gene sequence: CDR1 SGHVS, CDR2 FQNEAQ. CDR3 in amino acids: CASSALRTGGSISSYEQYF. CDR3 DNA sequence: TGTGCCAGCAGCGCCCTCCGGACAGGGGGCTCGATTAGCTCCTACGAGCAGTACTTC.

The V gene is TRBV28, the J gene TRBJ1-3; D not certain. The V end lost 6 bases, the J end lost 6 bases, and 12 bases lay between the germline ends. Germline values: CDR1 MDHEN, CDR2 SYDVKM. The CDR3 has 13 amino acids. CDR3: CASRFQSANTIYF. The CDR3 DNA reads as TGTGCCAGCAGGTTCCAGTCGGCAAACACCATATATTTT.

The CDR3, as DNA: TGTGCCAGCAGTTACTCAGGGACACAGTACGAGCAGTACTTC. Its protein is CASSYSGTQYEQYF. This chain joins TRBV6-6 and TRBJ2-7; maybe TRBD1 (6 bases). The CDR3 contains 14 residues. Germline V CDR1 and CDR2: MNHNY, SVGAGI (reference sequence). Trimming removed 0 bases at V and 4 bases at J, with 10 bases between.

V gene TRBV10-1 combines with J gene TRBJ2-3; 7 nucleotides line up with TRBD2. CDR1 WNHNN and CDR2 SYGVQD come from the germline V gene (reference sequence). Losses at the gene ends were 1 base for V and 2 bases for J; bases not matched to a gene: 6. The CDR3 totals 16 residues. The CDR3 bases are TGCGCCAGCAGTGAGTGGGCTAGCGGTTCCACAGATACGCAGTATTTT. The encoded protein is CASSEWASGSTDTQYF.

The rearrangement links TRBV5-1 to TRBJ2-1; D uncertain. V was trimmed by 4 bases and J by 5 bases, leaving 13 bases between them. The CDR3 sequence is 14 residues long. CDR1 SGHRS and CDR2 YFSETQ come from the germline V gene. The CDR3 region has the DNA TGCGCCAGCAGCCCCAGGACGGCCAACAATGAGCAGTTCTTC. Translating gives CASSPRTANNEQFF.

This clone rates as medium-sized. The chain couples TRBV7-3 to TRBJ2-3, with D hard to call. The CDR3 has 13 residues. The V and J ends lost 3 bases and 1 base respectively, with 5 bases between them. Germline CDR1 reads SGHTA; CDR2 reads FQGTGA. The CDR3 DNA is TGTGCCAGCAGCTTCCAGGGCACAGATACGCAGTATTTT. Protein: CASSFQGTDTQYF.

This chain links TRBV7-2 with TRBJ2-5; 10 bases map to TRBD2. The end of the DNA fits TRBJ2-7 better, so the J call may be wrong. The CDR3 extends over 15 amino acids. Germline-derived CDR1 and CDR2 are SGHTA and FQGNSA. This CDR3 is CASSLGLAGVYEQYF. In DNA form, the CDR3 reads TGTGCCAGCAGCTTAGGCCTAGCGGGAGTATACGAGCAGTACTTC.